These 10 T cell receptor beta chains came from one sample sequenced in a study of blood T cell repertoires in COVID-19. Clones were sequenced by immunoSEQ multiplex PCR, and TCRdb holds only the in-frame ones, with some missing. The table includes 100,000 to 150,000 clones, 80% to 90% detected once. Input material: peripheral blood. These receptors all stem from a woman aged 60-70 years with acute or convalescent COVID-19.

V gene TRBV27 combines with J gene TRBJ1-1; 7 bases line up with TRBD1. CDR1 is MNHEY and CDR2 is SMNVEV in the germline V gene (reference sequence). Trimming at V came to 5 bases and at J to 6 bases, leaving 12 bases not matched to a gene. The CDR3 runs to 15 residues. CDR3 sequence (DNA): TGTGCCAGCAGTCTGGACAGGCGGGTCGGGGCTGAAGCTTTCTTT. This gives the protein CASSLDRRVGAEAFF.

The table lists this clone with a count of one. This rearrangement joins TRBV29-1 to TRBJ2-7; 11 bases fit TRBD1. V dropped 8 bases and J dropped 2; count of bases not matched to a gene: 14. The germline V gene encodes CDR1 SQVTM and CDR2 ANQGSEA. This CDR3 contains 16 residues. CDR3 sequence (DNA): TGCAGCCCCCCCGGCGCAGGGGGACAGGGGGCCTACGAGCAGTACTTC. Residues: CSPPGAGGQGAYEQYF.

V gene TRBV19 combines with J gene TRBJ1-3; possibly TRBD1 for D (6 bases). V was cut by 3 bases and J by 0 bases, with 12 bases left in between. The CDR3 has 16 amino acids. Germline-derived CDR1 and CDR2 are LNHDA and SQIVND (reference sequence). This CDR3 is CASSMRQARSGNTIYF. CDR3 DNA: TGTGCCAGTAGTATGCGACAGGCCCGCTCTGGAAACACCATATATTTT. The variable domain in full, with the rest retrieved from reference TRBV19 and TRBJ1-3, is DGGITQSPKYLFRKEGQNVTLSCEQNLNHDAMYWYRQDPGQGLRLIYYSQIVNDFQKGDIAEGYSVSREKKESFPLTVTSAQKNPTAFYLCASSMRQARSGNTIYFGEGSWLTVV.

This clone appeared a single time. This chain links TRBV19 with TRBJ2-1; D may be TRBD2 (7 bases). CDR1 LNHDA and CDR2 SQIVND come from the germline V gene (reference sequence). V was cut by 1 base and J by 5 bases, with 15 bases left in between. The CDR3 contains 16 residues. The DNA of the CDR3 is TGTGCCAGTAGTATAGGAGGGGGGGACTATAACAATGAGCAGTTCTTC. Its translation is CASSIGGGDYNNEQFF.

The gene calls are TRBV11-2 and TRBJ2-3, with 14 bases aligning to TRBD2. With V trimmed by 1 base and J by 2 bases, 8 bases remained unmatched. This CDR3 region has 19 residues. Germline lookup yields CDR1 SGHAT and CDR2 FQNNGV. The DNA of the CDR3 is TGTGCCAGCAGCTTAGTGGGACTAGCGGGAGACTTCTTCACAGATACGCAGTATTTT. Protein: CASSLVGLAGDFFTDTQYF.

This chain uses TRBV5-6 with TRBJ1-5, with 7 bases matching TRBD1. The germline V gene has CDR1 SGHDT and CDR2 YYEEEE. V gave up 3 bases and J gave up 0 bases; unmatched junction bases: 6. This CDR3 region has 16 residues. The CDR3 loop is CASSYTGDVSNQPQHF. The CDR3 DNA reads TGTGCCAGCAGCTATACAGGGGACGTTAGCAATCAGCCCCAGCATTTT. The entire variable domain, with the rest obtained from reference TRBV5-6 and TRBJ1-5, is as follows: DAGVTQSPTHLIKTRGQQVTLRCSPKSGHDTVSWYQQALGQGPQFIFQYYEEEERQRGNFPDRFSGHQFPNYSSELNVNALLLGDSALYLCASSYTGDVSNQPQHFGDGTRLSIL.

This CDR3 is CASSVGTSGPEQFF. The CDR3 coding sequence is TGTGCCAGCAGCGTAGGGACTAGTGGCCCAGAGCAGTTCTTC. V gene TRBV9 combines with J gene TRBJ2-1, with 7 bases aligning to TRBD2. After removal of 0 bases from V and 10 bases from J, the junction contained 7 bases not matched to a gene. Germline V CDR1 and CDR2: SGDLS, YYNGEE. There are 14 residues in the CDR3.

CDR3 coding DNA: TGTGCCAGCAGCGTAGGATCGGGAGCGGGAGAGACCCAGTACTTC. This encodes CASSVGSGAGETQYF. The chain uses TRBV9 and TRBJ2-5; D possibly corresponds to TRBD2 (6 bases). V was shortened by 0 bases and J by 4 bases, with 13 bases between the two germline ends. This CDR3 has 15 amino acids. Per germline, CDR1 SGDLS and CDR2 YYNGEE.

This clone was counted a few times. The chain couples TRBV2 to TRBJ1-5; 8 nucleotides agree with TRBD1. Germline V gene sequence: CDR1 SNHLY, CDR2 FYNNEI. J lost 6 bases, V lost 7 bases, and 8 bases had no gene match. This CDR3 is 14 amino acids long. The CDR3 is CASTGGREGQPQHF. DNA of the CDR3: TGTGCCAGCACAGGGGGCAGGGAGGGTCAGCCCCAGCATTTT.

The count of this clone is one. The chain uses TRBV28 and TRBJ2-3; possibly TRBD2 for D (6 bases). Germline CDR1 MDHEN, CDR2 SYDVKM. This CDR3 has 13 residues. The ends were cut back, 8 bases at V and 0 bases at J, with 9 bases in the middle. CDR3 in amino acids: CASGTVSTDTQYF. In DNA form, the CDR3 reads TGTGCCAGCGGGACTGTAAGCACAGATACGCAGTATTTT.